This T cell receptor (beta chain) is drawn from a study of blood T cell repertoires in COVID-19. This clone has just a few counts. The CDR3 is 15 residues long. Trimming at V came to 3 bases and at J to 5 bases, leaving 9 bases not matched to a gene. Per the germline V gene, CDR1 is SGHDT and CDR2 is YYEEEE. As originally analysed: Amplified reference gene primers provided the basis for estimating nucleated cell counts. The assay was immunoSEQ multiplex PCR, and TCRdb's table has in-frame clones only and misses some. The DNA gave D and trimming, while V, J and clone size come from that table. The sample contains about 290,000 clones, around four fifths of which appear only once.

This sequence was found in a woman in her fifties or sixties with active or convalescent COVID-19. Sequencing was carried out using peripheral blood. This chain joins TRBV5-6 and TRBJ1-1, with 8 bases that match TRBD1. The DNA for the CDR3 is TGTGCCAGCAGCTCAACAGGGGGATCCAGAACTGAAGCTTTCTTT. This translates into CASSSTGGSRTEAFF.